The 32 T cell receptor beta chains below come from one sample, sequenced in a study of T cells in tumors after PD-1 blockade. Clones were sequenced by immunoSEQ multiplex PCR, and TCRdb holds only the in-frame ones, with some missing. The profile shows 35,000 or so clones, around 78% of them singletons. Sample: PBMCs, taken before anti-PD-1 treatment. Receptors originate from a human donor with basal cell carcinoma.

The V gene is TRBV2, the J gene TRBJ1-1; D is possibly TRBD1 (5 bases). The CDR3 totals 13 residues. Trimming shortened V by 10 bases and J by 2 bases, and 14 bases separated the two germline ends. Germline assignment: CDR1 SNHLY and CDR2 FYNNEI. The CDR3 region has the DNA TGTGCCACCAGACAGTTACTCAACACTGAAGCTTTCTTT. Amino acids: CATRQLLNTEAFF.

For the CDR3, the DNA is TGTGCCAGCTCCCCCGGGACAGGGAACTCTGGGGCCAACGTCCTGACTTTC. Translating gives CASSPGTGNSGANVLTF. The rearrangement joins TRBV2 to TRBJ2-6, with 9 bases lining up with TRBD1. Germline-derived CDR1 and CDR2 are SNHLY and FYNNEI. This CDR3 has 17 amino acids. V shed 8 bases, J shed 0 bases, and the junction held 8 bases outside the gene matches.

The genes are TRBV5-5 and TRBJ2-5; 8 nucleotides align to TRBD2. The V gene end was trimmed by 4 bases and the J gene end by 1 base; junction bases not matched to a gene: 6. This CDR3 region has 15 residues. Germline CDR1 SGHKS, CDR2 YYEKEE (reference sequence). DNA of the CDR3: TGTGCCAGCAGCCCGTTCGGGGGGGGCCAAGAGACCCAGTACTTC. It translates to CASSPFGGGQETQYF. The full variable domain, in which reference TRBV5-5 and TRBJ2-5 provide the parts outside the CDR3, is DAGVTQSPTHLIKTRGQQVTLRCSPISGHKSVSWYQQVLGQGPQFIFQYYEKEERGRGNFPDRFSARQFPNYSSELNVNALLLGDSALYLCASSPFGGGQETQYFGPGTRLLVL.

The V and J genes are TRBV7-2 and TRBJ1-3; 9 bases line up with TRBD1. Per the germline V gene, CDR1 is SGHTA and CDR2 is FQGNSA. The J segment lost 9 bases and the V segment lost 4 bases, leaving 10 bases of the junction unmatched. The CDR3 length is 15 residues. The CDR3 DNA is TGTGCCAGCAGCTCGGACAGGGGAAGGGTCGGCACCATATATTTT. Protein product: CASSSDRGRVGTIYF.

CDR3 nucleotide sequence: TGTGCCAGCAGTTACTCTGGCAGGGGTGATTCACCCCTCCACTTT. Protein product: CASSYSGRGDSPLHF. The V and J genes are TRBV6-6 and TRBJ1-6; weak D call: TRBD1 (6 bases). Trimming shortened V by 0 bases and J by 8 bases, and 11 bases separated the two germline ends. The CDR3 spans 15 residues. CDR1 and CDR2 (germline): MNHNY, SVGAGI (reference sequence).

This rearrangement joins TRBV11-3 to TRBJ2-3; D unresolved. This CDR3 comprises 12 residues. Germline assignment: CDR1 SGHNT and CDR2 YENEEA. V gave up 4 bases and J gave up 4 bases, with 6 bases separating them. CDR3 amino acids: CASSSRSDTQYF. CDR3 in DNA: TGTGCCAGCAGCTCCAGATCAGATACGCAGTATTTT.

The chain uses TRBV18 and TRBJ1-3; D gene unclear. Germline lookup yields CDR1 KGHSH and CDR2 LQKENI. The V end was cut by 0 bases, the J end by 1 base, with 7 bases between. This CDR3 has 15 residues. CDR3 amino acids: CASSPPGSSGNTIYF. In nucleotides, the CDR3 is TGTGCCAGCTCACCACCGGGATCTTCTGGAAACACCATATATTTT.

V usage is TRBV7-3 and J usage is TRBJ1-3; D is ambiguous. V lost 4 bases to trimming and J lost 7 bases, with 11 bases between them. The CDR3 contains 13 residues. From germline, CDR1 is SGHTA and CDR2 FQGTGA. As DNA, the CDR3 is TGTGCCAGCAGCTCCCGGGAAGGGAACACCATATATTTT. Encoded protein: CASSSREGNTIYF.

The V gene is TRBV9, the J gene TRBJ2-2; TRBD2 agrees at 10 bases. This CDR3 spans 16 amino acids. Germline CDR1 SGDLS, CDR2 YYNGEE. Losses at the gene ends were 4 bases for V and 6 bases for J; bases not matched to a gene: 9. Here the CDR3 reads CASSPLLAGVAGELFF. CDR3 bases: TGTGCCAGCAGCCCACTTCTAGCGGGGGTCGCCGGGGAGCTGTTTTTT.

The CDR3 protein is CASSFYSNTGELFF. CDR3 in DNA: TGTGCCAGCAGCTTCTACTCGAACACCGGGGAGCTGTTTTTT. The chain carries TRBV7-2 and TRBJ2-2, with D unresolved. The CDR3 contains 14 residues. V lost 3 bases and J 0 bases, leaving 5 bases between the germline ends. Germline CDR1 is SGHTA and CDR2 is FQGNSA.

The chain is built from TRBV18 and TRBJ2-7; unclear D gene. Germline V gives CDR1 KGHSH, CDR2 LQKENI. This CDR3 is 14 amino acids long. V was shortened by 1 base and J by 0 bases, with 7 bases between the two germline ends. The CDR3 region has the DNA TGTGCCAGCTCACCACAGGCGAGCTCCTACGAGCAGTACTTC. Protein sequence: CASSPQASSYEQYF.

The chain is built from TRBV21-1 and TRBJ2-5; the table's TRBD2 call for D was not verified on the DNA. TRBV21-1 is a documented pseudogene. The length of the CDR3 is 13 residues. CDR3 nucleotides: TGTGCCAGCAGCAAGAGAGTAAGCGAGACCCAGTACTTC. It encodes CASSKRVSETQYF.

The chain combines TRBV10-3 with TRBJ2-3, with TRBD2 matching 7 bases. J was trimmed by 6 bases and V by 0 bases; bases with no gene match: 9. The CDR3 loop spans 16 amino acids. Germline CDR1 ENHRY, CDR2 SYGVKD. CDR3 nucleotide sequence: TGTGCCATCAGTGAGTCGACGTCGGGGGGTGGGGATACGCAGTATTTT. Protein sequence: CAISESTSGGGDTQYF.

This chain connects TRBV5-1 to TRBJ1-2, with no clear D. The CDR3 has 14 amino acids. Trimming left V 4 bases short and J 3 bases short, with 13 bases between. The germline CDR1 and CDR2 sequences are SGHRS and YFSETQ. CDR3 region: CASSRDLSHYGYTF. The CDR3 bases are TGCGCCAGCAGCCGAGACCTGAGCCACTATGGCTACACCTTC.

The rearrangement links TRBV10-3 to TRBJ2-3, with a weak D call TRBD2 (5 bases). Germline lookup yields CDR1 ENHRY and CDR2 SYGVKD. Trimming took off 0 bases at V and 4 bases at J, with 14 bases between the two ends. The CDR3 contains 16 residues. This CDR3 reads CAISESDNSASDTQYF. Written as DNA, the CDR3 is TGTGCCATCAGTGAGTCCGATAATAGCGCGTCAGATACGCAGTATTTT.

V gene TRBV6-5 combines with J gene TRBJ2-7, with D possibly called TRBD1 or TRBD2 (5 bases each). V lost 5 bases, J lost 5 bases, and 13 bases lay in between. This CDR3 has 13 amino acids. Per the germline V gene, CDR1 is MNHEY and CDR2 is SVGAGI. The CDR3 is CASSLSQGDEQYF. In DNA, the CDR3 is TGTGCCAGCAGTCTCTCCCAGGGAGACGAGCAGTACTTC.

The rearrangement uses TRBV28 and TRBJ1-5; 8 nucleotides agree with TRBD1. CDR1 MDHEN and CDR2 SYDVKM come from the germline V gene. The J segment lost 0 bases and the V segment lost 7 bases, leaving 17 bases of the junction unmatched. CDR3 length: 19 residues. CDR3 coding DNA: TGTGCCAGCATCCCGCCTTCCGGGACAGGCTCCTATAGCAATCAGCCCCAGCATTTT. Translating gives CASIPPSGTGSYSNQPQHF.

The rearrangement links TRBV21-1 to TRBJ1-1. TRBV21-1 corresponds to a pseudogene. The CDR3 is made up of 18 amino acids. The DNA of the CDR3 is TGTGCCAGCAGCAAACCCACCAAGGGGAGGGGCGCGAGTACTGAAGCTTTCTTT. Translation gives CASSKPTKGRGASTEAFF.

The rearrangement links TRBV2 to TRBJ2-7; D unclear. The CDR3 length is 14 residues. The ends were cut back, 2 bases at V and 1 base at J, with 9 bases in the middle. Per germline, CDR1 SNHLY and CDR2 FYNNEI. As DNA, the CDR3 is TGTGCCAGCAGTGAACGCAGCAATTCCTACGAGCAGTACTTC. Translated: CASSERSNSYEQYF.

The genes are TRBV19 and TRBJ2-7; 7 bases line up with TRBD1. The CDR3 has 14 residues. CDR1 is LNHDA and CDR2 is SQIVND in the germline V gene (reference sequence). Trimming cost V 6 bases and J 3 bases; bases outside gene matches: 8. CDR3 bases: TGTGCCAGTAGCGCCGGGACAGATGACTACGAGCAGTACTTC. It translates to CASSAGTDDYEQYF.

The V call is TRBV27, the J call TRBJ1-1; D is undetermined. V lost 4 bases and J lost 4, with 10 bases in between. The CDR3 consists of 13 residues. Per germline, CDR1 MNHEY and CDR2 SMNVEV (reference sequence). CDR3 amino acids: CASSSSGVTEAFF. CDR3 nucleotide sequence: TGTGCCAGCAGTTCCAGCGGGGTCACTGAAGCTTTCTTT.

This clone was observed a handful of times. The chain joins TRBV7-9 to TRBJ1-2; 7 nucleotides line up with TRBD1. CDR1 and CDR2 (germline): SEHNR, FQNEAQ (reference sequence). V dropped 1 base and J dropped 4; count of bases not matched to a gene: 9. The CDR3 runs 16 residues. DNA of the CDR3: TGTGCCAGCAGCTTAGGAGGGATGGGACAGACCTATGGCTACACCTTC. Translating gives CASSLGGMGQTYGYTF.

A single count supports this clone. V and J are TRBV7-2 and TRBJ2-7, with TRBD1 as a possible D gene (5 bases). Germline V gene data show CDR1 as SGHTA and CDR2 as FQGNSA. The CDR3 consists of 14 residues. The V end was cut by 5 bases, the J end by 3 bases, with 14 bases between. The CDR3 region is CASSPHQGVYEQYF. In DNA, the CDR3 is TGTGCCAGCAGCCCACACCAAGGGGTCTACGAGCAGTACTTC.

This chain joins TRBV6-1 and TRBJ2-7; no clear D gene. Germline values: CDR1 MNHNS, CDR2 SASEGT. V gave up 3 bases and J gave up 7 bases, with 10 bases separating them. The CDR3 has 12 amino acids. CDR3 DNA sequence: TGTGCCAGCAGTGACAGACGAAGGGAGCAGTACTTC. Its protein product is CASSDRRREQYF.

CDR3 in DNA: TGTGCCAGCAGCAAAGTTCTGGGGTTAAGCTCCTACAATGAGCAGTTCTTC. Amino acid sequence: CASSKVLGLSSYNEQFF. The rearrangement joins TRBV21-1 to TRBJ2-1. TRBV21-1 is a recognized pseudogene. The CDR3 loop spans 17 amino acids.

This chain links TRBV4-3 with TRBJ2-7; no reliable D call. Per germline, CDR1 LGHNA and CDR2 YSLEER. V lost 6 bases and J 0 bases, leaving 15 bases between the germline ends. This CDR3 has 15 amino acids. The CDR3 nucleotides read TGCGCCAGCAGGCTCGCGGCAGTTGCCTCCTACGAGCAGTACTTC. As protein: CASRLAAVASYEQYF.

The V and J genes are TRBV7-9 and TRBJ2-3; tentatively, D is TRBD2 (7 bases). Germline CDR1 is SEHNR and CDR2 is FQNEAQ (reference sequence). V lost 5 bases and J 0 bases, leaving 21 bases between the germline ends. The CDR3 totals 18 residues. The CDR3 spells CASSPRGGAVTSTDTQYF. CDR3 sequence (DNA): TGTGCCAGCAGCCCCCGTGGGGGGGCGGTCACTAGCACAGATACGCAGTATTTT. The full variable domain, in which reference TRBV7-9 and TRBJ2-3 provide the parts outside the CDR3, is DTGVSQNPRHKITKRGQNVTFRCDPISEHNRLYWYRQTLGQGPEFLTYFQNEAQLEKSRLLSDRFSAERPKGSFSTLEIQRTEQGDSAMYLCASSPRGGAVTSTDTQYFGPGTRLTVL.

The CDR3 DNA is TGTGCCAGTAGTGCCACTGTAGGGGAGACCCAGTACTTC. Its translation is CASSATVGETQYF. V and J are TRBV19 and TRBJ2-5; no clear D. Germline values: CDR1 LNHDA, CDR2 SQIVND (reference sequence). The CDR3 is made up of 13 amino acids. V was trimmed by 5 bases and J by 5 bases, leaving 12 bases between them. The whole variable domain, filled in from reference TRBV19 and TRBJ2-5, reads DGGITQSPKYLFRKEGQNVTLSCEQNLNHDAMYWYRQDPGQGLRLIYYSQIVNDFQKGDIAEGYSVSREKKESFPLTVTSAQKNPTAFYLCASSATVGETQYFGPGTRLLVL.

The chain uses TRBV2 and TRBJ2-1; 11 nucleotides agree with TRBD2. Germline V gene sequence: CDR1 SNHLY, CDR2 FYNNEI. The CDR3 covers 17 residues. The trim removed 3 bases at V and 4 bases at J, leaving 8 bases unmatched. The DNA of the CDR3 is TGTGCCAGCAGTGACACTAGCGGGAGAGGTCTATACAATGAGCAGTTCTTC. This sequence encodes CASSDTSGRGLYNEQFF.

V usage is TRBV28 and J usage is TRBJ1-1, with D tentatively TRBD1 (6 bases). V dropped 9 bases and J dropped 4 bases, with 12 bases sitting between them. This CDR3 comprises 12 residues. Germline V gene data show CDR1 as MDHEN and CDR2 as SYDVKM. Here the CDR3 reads CASRGGATEAFF. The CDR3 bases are TGTGCCAGTAGGGGGGGGGCCACTGAAGCTTTCTTT.

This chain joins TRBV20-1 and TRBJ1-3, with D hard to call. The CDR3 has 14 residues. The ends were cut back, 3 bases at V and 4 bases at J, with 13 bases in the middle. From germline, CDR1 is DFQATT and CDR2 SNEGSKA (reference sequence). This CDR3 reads CSASEGIRGNTIYF. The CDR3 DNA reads TGCAGTGCTAGTGAGGGAATTCGAGGAAACACCATATATTTT.

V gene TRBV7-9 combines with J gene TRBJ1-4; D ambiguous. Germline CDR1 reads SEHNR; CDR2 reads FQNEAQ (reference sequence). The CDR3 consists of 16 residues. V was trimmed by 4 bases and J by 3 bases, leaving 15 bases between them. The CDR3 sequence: CASSSRVNSPNEKLFF. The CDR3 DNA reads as TGTGCCAGCAGCTCACGGGTAAACAGCCCTAATGAAAAACTGTTTTTT.